This T cell receptor beta chain is drawn from a study of T-cell reconstitution after alpha-beta-depleted transplantation in children. General observations from the study: Alpha-beta T cells present about two months after transplant were reported to originate from several hundred expanded graft clones. At day 60, the high TCRbeta diversity found in some patients originated from recipient T cells and thymic progenitors that had survived.

Deletions cut 0 bases from V and 4 bases from J, with 12 bases between. This CDR3 has 14 residues. Per germline, CDR1 DFQATT and CDR2 SNEGSKA (reference sequence). Library preparation (for TCRbeta) was performed with unique molecular identifiers. A single record per CDR3 protein comes from TCRdb applying MiXCR to the PCR reads. Here the sample spans 550,000 to 800,000 distinct CDR3 sequences, around 13% being singletons. In this sample, this clonotype turned up many times. What it binds is not known. This clonotype was sampled from a girl aged 2-15 years with congenital amegakaryocytic thrombocytopenia, due to receive a stem cell transplant. The rearrangement links TRBV20-1 to TRBJ1-1; possible D gene TRBD1, 5 bases. Sequenced material: PBMCs, taken before TCRalphabeta/CD19-depleted stem cell transplant. The CDR3 DNA follows: TGCAGTGCTAGAGAACCCAGGGTCCTCACTGAAGCTTTCTTT. It specifies CSAREPRVLTEAFF.